The clone carrying this T cell receptor beta chain was counted ten times or more. Its matching antigen is unknown. Sample-barcoded 5' priming and a J-beta primer mix drove a second PCR of roughly 7 to 11 cycles. Tagging of each cDNA molecule was performed by a template-switch adaptor with 12 random nucleotides. Via MiXCR, TCRdb re-called the 5' RACE reads, giving one row per CDR3 protein. The repertoire holds some 640,000 distinct CDR3 sequences, with under 30% as singletons. The sample comes from a study of blood T cells in healthy people across ages. The study's findings and limits: Among long-lived donors, naive CD4+ cells were more numerous and diversity higher than in aged donors. Lack of knowledge of donor CMV status possibly confounded expanded clonotype changes.

CDR3 size: 18 residues. Germline V gene lookup returns CDR1 DFQATT and CDR2 SNEGSKA (reference sequence). The V gene end was trimmed by 2 bases and the J gene end by 0 bases; junction bases not matched to a gene: 12. This sequence joins TRBV20-1 and TRBJ1-1, with TRBD1 matching over 10 bases. The material sequenced was blood. This TCR came from a woman aged 80 or over in good health. DNA for the CDR3: TGCAGTGCTAGAAAGCTAGACCGGGACAGGGGAATGAACACTGAAGCTTTCTTT. Translating gives CSARKLDRDRGMNTEAFF.